These 18 T cell receptor beta chains were sequenced from one sample in a study of cytomegalovirus exposure and HLA in healthy donors. 60 Vbeta and 13 Jbeta primers were used in PCR. Method: immunoSEQ multiplex PCR; TCRdb's copy keeps in-frame clones and lacks some. Of about 86,000 clones in the sample, around 80% were seen once. Sample: PBMCs. The receptors come from a male donor in good health and CMV-seropositive.

The J gene is TRBJ2-2, the V gene TRBV27, with a tentative D call TRBD1 (6 bases). CDR1 is MNHEY and CDR2 is SMNVEV in the germline V gene (reference sequence). Trimming removed 2 bases at V and 6 bases at J, with 16 bases between. The CDR3 loop spans 16 amino acids. CDR3 sequence reads: CASSLRGGWFPGELFF. The DNA for the CDR3 is TGTGCCAGCAGTTTAAGAGGGGGTTGGTTTCCCGGGGAGCTGTTTTTT.

The chain is built from TRBV5-4 and TRBJ2-1, with TRBD2 identical over 11 bases. V lost 5 bases to trimming and J lost 7 bases; unmatched junction nucleotides: 8. In germline, CDR1 is SGHNT, CDR2 YYREEE (reference sequence). This CDR3 comprises 15 residues. The CDR3 DNA follows: TGTGCCAGCAGGGTAGCGGGAGGGCCTCTGAATGAGCAGTTCTTC. Amino acids: CASRVAGGPLNEQFF.

This chain links TRBV27 with TRBJ2-7; no clear D gene. Between the trimmed V and J ends, which lost 5 bases and 3 bases, there was a span of 5 bases. The CDR3 extends over 11 amino acids. Germline CDR1 MNHEY, CDR2 SMNVEV (reference sequence). The CDR3: CASSTDYEQYF. In DNA form, the CDR3 reads TGTGCCAGCAGTACAGACTACGAGCAGTACTTC.

The rearrangement joins TRBV5-6 to TRBJ2-3; tentatively, D is TRBD1 (6 bases). Per germline, CDR1 SGHDT and CDR2 YYEEEE. CDR3 length equals 14 residues. Trimming took 0 bases from V and 5 from J, leaving 10 bases between them. CDR3 sequence: CASSLGGQVDTQYF. CDR3 bases: TGTGCCAGCAGCTTGGGGGGGCAGGTAGATACGCAGTATTTT.

The gene calls are TRBV20-1 and TRBJ2-7, with a weak D call TRBD2 (5 bases). Germline CDR1 is DFQATT and CDR2 is SNEGSKA (reference sequence). The CDR3 is made up of 10 amino acids. This CDR3 reads CSGRDYEQYF. The CDR3 nucleotides are TGCAGCGGACGGGACTACGAGCAGTACTTC.

This clone has just one count. The rearrangement uses TRBV10-2 and TRBJ2-7; TRBD2 matches 7 bases. V was clipped by 6 bases and J by 0 bases; unmatched bases: 5. The CDR3 loop spans 14 amino acids. Germline V gives CDR1 WSHSY, CDR2 SAAADI. CDR3 residues: CASRSTSASYEQYF. CDR3 coding DNA: TGCGCCAGCAGGTCCACTAGCGCCTCCTACGAGCAGTACTTC.

V gene TRBV27 combines with J gene TRBJ2-3; D perhaps matches TRBD2 (7 bases). The V end lost 2 bases, the J end lost 4 bases, and 19 bases lay between the germline ends. This CDR3 contains 17 residues. Germline lookup yields CDR1 MNHEY and CDR2 SMNVEV (reference sequence). The CDR3 region is CASSLVPGAGVADTQYF. CDR3 sequence (DNA): TGTGCCAGCAGTTTAGTTCCGGGGGCGGGAGTGGCAGATACGCAGTATTTT.

The V gene is TRBV28, the J gene TRBJ1-2; 9 bases fit TRBD1. The CDR3 has 17 residues. The germline CDR1 and CDR2 sequences are MDHEN and SYDVKM. With 4 bases clipped from V and 3 bases from J, the junction kept 12 bases outside the gene matches. The CDR3 loop is CASSSIWGQGGDYGYTF. The CDR3 coding sequence is TGTGCCAGCAGTTCAATATGGGGACAGGGAGGGGACTATGGCTACACCTTC.

The chain joins TRBV5-4 to TRBJ2-5; D possibly corresponds to TRBD2 (7 bases). This CDR3 region has 15 residues. Trimming removed 10 bases from V and 2 bases from J, with 21 bases in between. Germline assignment: CDR1 SGHNT and CDR2 YYREEE (reference sequence). CDR3 sequence reads: CACSRGADPQETQYF. CDR3 sequence (DNA): TGTGCCTGTAGTCGGGGGGCCGACCCTCAAGAGACCCAGTACTTC.

The V and J genes are TRBV2 and TRBJ2-1, with TRBD2 matching over 8 bases. The germline gives CDR1 SNHLY, CDR2 FYNNEI. The CDR3 runs 12 residues. The junction had 1 base not matched to a gene; V was cut back by 6 bases and J by 6 bases. The CDR3 DNA reads as TGTGCCAGCAGGGGACTAGTCAATGAGCAGTTCTTC. Translating gives CASRGLVNEQFF.

The V call is TRBV5-1, the J call TRBJ1-2; 12 bases are shared with TRBD1. This CDR3 is 15 amino acids long. CDR1 is SGHRS, CDR2 YFSETQ, per germline. V dropped 3 bases and J dropped 5; count of bases not matched to a gene: 5. The CDR3 DNA sequence: TGCGCCAGCAGCTCGGGACAGGGGGCCTTGTATGGCTACACCTTC. It translates to CASSSGQGALYGYTF.

The rearrangement joins TRBV7-9 to TRBJ1-5; D ambiguous. V lost 5 bases and J 2 bases, leaving 10 bases between the germline ends. The CDR3 length is 14 residues. Germline loops: CDR1 SEHNR, CDR2 FQNEAQ (reference sequence). The CDR3 is CASSGVGGNQPQHF. The CDR3 DNA is TGTGCCAGCAGCGGCGTCGGGGGCAATCAGCCCCAGCATTTT.

The table lists this clone with a few counts. The chain is built from TRBV4-3 and TRBJ2-1; D not certain. Looked up from germline, CDR1 is LGHNA and CDR2 is YSLEER. This CDR3 is built from 14 residues. V was pared by 0 bases and J by 10 bases, with 13 bases between. CDR3 DNA: TGCGCCAGCAGCCAAGATTGGTTATCGAGAGAGCAGTTCTTC. As protein: CASSQDWLSREQFF.

The V gene is TRBV28, the J gene TRBJ2-2; 11 bases are shared with TRBD1. CDR1 and CDR2 from the germline V gene are MDHEN and SYDVKM. The ends lost 5 bases at V and 7 bases at J; junction bases unmatched: 15. The CDR3 contains 18 residues. Here the CDR3 DNA reads TGTGCCAGCAGTCCCCCGTTTGGACAGGGGGCAAAGGGCGGGGAGCTGTTTTTT. Translating it yields CASSPPFGQGAKGGELFF.

This clone has more than one count but fewer than ten. The CDR3 DNA reads TGTGCCAGCAGCCCCAATATCGGGGGAGGAAGGAACAATGAGCAGTTCTTC. It translates to CASSPNIGGGRNNEQFF. The rearrangement links TRBV7-9 to TRBJ2-1; the D gene is possibly TRBD2 (6 bases). V was clipped by 5 bases and J by 5 bases, with 22 bases between them. This CDR3 has 17 residues. Germline lookup yields CDR1 SEHNR and CDR2 FQNEAQ (reference sequence).

This chain joins TRBV5-1 and TRBJ2-7, with 7 bases matching TRBD2. The CDR3 runs 15 residues. Germline CDR1 and CDR2: SGHRS and YFSETQ. Trimming removed 6 bases from V and 3 bases from J; junction bases left unmatched: 12. CDR3 DNA sequence: TGCGCCAGCACTCCGGATGGCGGGAGCCTCTACGAGCAGTACTTC. It encodes CASTPDGGSLYEQYF.

The chain couples TRBV5-5 to TRBJ1-3, with D possibly being TRBD1 (5 bases). Germline V CDR1 and CDR2: SGHKS, YYEKEE (reference sequence). This CDR3 region has 15 residues. Trimming pared 5 bases from V and 0 bases from J, leaving 12 bases between. The CDR3 DNA is TGTGCCAGCAGGGAACAGGTCCACTCTGGAAACACCATATATTTT. Protein sequence: CASREQVHSGNTIYF. The whole variable domain, remainder taken from reference TRBV5-5 and TRBJ1-3, is DAGVTQSPTHLIKTRGQQVTLRCSPISGHKSVSWYQQVLGQGPQFIFQYYEKEERGRGNFPDRFSARQFPNYSSELNVNALLLGDSALYLCASREQVHSGNTIYFGEGSWLTVV.

This clone came up a few times. CDR3 nucleotides: TGTGCCAGCAGCGTAGACTCGGGGAATGGCTACACCTTC. Its protein is CASSVDSGNGYTF. The chain combines TRBV9 with TRBJ1-2; D is unclear. This CDR3 comprises 13 residues. Per the germline V gene, CDR1 is SGDLS and CDR2 is YYNGEE. The V end lost 0 bases, the J end lost 6 bases, and 9 bases lay between the germline ends.